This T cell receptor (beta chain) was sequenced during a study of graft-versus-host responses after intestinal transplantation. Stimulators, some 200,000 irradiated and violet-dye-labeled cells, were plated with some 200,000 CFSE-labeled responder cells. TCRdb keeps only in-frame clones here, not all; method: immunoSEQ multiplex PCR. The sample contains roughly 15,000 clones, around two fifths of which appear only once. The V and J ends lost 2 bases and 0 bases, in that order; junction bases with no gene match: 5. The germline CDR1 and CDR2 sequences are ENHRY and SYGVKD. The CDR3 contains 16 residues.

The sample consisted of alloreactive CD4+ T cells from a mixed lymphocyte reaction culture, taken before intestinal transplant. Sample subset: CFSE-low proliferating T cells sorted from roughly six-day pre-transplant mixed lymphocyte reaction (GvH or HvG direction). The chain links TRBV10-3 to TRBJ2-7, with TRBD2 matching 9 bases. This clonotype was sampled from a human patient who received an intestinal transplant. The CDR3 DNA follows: TGTGCCATCAGTGAGCCAGCGGGGGGTATCTCCTACGAGCAGTACTTC. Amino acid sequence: CAISEPAGGISYEQYF.